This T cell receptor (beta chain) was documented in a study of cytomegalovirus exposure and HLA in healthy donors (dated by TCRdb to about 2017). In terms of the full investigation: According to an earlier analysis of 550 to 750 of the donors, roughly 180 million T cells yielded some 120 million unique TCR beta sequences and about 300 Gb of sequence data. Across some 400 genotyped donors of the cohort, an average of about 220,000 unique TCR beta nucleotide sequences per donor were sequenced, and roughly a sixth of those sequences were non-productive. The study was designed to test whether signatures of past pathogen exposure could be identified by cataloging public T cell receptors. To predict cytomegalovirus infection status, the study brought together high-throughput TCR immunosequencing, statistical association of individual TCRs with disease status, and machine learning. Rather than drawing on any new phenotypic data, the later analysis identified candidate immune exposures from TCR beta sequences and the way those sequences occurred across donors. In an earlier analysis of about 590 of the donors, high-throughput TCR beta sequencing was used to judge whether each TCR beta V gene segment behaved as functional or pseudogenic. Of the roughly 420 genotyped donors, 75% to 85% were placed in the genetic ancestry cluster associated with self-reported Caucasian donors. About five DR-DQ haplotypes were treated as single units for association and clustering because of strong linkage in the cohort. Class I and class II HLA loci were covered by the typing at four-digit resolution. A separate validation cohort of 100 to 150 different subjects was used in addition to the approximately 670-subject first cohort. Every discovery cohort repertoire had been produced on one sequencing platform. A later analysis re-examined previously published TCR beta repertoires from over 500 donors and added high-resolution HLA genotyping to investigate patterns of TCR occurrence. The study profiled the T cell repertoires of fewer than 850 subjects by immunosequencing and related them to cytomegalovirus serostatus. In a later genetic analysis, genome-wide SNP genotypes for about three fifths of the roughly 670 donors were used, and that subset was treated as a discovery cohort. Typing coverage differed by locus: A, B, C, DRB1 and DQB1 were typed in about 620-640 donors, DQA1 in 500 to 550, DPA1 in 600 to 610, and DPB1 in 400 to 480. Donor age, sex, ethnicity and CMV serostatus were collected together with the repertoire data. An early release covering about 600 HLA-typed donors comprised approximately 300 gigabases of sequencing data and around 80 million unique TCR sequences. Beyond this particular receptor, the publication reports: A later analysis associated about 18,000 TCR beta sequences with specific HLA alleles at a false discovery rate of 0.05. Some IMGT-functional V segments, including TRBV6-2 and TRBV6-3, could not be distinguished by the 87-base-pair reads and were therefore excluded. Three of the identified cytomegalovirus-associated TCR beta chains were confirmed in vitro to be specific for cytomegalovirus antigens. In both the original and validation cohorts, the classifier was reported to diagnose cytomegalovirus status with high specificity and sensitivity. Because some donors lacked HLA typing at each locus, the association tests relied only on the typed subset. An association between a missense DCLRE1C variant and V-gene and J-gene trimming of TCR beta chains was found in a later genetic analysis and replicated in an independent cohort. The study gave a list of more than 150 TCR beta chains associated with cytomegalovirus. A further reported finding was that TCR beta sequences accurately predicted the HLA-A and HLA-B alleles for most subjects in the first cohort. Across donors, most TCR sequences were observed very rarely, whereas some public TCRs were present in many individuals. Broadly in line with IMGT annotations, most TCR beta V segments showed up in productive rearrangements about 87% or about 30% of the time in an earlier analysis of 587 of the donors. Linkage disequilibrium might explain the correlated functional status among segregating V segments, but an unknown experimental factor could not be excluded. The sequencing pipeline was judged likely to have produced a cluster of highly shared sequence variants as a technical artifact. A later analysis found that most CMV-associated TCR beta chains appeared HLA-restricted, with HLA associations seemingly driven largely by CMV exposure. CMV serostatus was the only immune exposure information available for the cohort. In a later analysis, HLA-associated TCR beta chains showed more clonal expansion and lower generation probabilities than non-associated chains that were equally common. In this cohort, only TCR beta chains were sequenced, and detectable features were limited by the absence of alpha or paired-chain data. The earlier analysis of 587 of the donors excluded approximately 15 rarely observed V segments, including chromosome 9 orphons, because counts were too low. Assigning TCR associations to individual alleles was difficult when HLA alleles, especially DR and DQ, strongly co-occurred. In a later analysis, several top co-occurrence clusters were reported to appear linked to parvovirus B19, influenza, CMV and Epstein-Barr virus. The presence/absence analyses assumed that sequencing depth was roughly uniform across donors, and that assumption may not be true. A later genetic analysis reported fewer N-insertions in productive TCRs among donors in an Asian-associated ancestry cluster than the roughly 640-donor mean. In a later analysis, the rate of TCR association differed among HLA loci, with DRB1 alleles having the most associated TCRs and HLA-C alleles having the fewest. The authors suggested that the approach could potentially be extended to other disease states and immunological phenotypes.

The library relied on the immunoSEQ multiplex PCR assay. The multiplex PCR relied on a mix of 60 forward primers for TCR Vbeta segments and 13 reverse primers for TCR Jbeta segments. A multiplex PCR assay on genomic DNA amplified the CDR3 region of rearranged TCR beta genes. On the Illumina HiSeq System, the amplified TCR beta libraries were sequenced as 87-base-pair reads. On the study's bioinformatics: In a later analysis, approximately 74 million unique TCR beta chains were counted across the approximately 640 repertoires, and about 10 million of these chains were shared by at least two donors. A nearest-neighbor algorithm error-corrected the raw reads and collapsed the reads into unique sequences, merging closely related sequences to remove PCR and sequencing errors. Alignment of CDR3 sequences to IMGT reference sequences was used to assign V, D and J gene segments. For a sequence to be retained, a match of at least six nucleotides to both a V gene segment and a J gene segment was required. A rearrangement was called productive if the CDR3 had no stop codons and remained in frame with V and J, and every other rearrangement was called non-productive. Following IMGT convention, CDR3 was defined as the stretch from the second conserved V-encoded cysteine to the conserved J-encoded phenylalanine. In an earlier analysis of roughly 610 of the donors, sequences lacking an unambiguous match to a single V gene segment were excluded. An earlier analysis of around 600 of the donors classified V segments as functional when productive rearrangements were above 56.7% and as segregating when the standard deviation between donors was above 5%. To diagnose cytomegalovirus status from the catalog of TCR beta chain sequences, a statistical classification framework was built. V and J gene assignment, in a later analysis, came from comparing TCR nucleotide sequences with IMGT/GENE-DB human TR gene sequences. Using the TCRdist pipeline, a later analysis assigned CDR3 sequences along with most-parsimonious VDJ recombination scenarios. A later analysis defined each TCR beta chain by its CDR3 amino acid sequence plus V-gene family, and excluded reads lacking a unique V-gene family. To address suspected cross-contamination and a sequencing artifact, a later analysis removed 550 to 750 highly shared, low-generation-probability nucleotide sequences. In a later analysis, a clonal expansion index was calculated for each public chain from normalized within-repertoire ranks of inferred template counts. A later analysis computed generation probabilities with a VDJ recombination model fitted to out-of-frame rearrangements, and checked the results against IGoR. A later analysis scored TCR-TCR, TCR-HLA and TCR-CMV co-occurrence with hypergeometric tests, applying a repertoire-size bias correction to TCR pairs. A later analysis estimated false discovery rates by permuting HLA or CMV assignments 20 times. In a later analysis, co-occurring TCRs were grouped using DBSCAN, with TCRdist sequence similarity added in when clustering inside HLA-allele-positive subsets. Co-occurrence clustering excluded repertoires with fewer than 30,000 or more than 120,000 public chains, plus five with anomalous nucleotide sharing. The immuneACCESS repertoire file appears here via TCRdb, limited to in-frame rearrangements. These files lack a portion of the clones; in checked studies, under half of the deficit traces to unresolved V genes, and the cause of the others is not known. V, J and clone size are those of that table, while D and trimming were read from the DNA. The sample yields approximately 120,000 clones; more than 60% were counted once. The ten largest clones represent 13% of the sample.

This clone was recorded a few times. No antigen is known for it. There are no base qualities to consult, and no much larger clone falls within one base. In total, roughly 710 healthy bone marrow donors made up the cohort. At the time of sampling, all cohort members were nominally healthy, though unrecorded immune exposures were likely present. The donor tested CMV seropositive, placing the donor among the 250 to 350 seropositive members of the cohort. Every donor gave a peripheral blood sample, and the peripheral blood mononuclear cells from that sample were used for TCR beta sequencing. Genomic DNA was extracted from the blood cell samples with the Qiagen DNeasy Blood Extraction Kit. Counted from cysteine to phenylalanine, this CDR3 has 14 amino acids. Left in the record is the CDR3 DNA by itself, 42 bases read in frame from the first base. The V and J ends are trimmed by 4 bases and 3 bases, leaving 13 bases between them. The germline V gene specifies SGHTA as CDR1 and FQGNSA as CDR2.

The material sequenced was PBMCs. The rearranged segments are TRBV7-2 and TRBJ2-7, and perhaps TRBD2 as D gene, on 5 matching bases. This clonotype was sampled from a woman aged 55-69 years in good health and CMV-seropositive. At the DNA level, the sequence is TGTGCCAGCAGCTCCTCCCGGGATGACTACGAGCAGTACTTC. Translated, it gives CASSSSRDDYEQYF.